This T cell receptor beta chain was documented in a study of OX40 agonist ivuxolimab in advanced cancers. Findings of the study overall: Expanded clones were, on average, more numerous among CD8+ T cells than CD4+. Antigens targeted by the expanded peripheral T cells were not determined.

This clone has just a few counts. What it recognizes is unknown. Some clones are missing from TCRdb's copy, which holds only in-frame ones; the method was immunoSEQ multiplex PCR. The table includes some 85,000 clones, around 90% detected once. This specimen consisted of CD4+ or CD8+ T cells sorted from blood, obtained in a trial of the OX40 agonist ivuxolimab. The TCR sequence derives from an adult with an advanced solid tumor such as melanoma, head and neck, liver or kidney cancer.

The CDR3 DNA follows: TGTGCCAGCACCACCGGCGGGTTGAACACTGAAGCTTTCTTT. This translates into CASTTGGLNTEAFF. The chain joins TRBV6-1 to TRBJ1-1; D gene ambiguous. There are 14 residues in the CDR3. V was pared by 7 bases and J by 0 bases, with 12 bases between. Germline CDR1 is MNHNS and CDR2 is SASEGT.